This passage covers 29 T cell receptor beta chains from one sample sequenced in a study of T cell repertoires in cytomegalovirus infection. TCRdb processed the reads anew with MiXCR; each CDR3 protein has one entry. This sample has about 130,000 distinct CDR3 sequences; roughly 9% occur once, and the top ten carry over 9%. Sequencing was performed on PBMCs. The receptors shown here come from a human donor in good health (CMV status not recorded). Some clones in this sample may be carry-over from other donors' samples.

This clonotype was recorded at least ten times. This chain links TRBV20-1 with TRBJ1-4; D not certain. The CDR3 consists of 13 residues. The germline CDR1 and CDR2 sequences are DFQATT and SNEGSKA (reference sequence). Trimming left V 6 bases short and J 3 bases short, with 11 bases between. The CDR3 bases are TGCAGTGCAATCCGGGATCCTAATGAAAAACTGTTTTTT. Encoded protein: CSAIRDPNEKLFF.

In its sample, this clonotype was seen many times. The rearrangement links TRBV7-2 to TRBJ2-5; D call uncertain. Trimming shortened V by 5 bases and J by 7 bases, and 11 bases separated the two germline ends. The CDR3 has 12 amino acids. Germline lookup yields CDR1 SGHTA and CDR2 FQGNSA. CDR3 sequence: CASSPRTGTQYF. In DNA form, the CDR3 reads TGTGCCAGCAGCCCTAGAACTGGGACCCAGTACTTC.

As concerns this clonotype: Given a much more abundant clone one base away, this may be a read error. CDR3 sequence reads: CATPPPGRTYEQYF. CDR3 coding DNA: TGTGCCACCCCCCCTCCGGGGAGGACCTACGAGCAGTACTTC. V usage is TRBV6-5 and J usage is TRBJ2-7; D is perhaps TRBD2 (6 bases). The CDR3 contains 14 residues. With 10 bases removed from V and 2 bases from J, the gap between germline ends came to 18 bases. The V gene's germline CDR1 is MNHEY and CDR2 SVGAGI.

There are many counts of this clonotype. The chain is built from TRBV28 and TRBJ2-3; D remains ambiguous. Germline CDR1 MDHEN, CDR2 SYDVKM. The CDR3 has 15 amino acids. V lost 1 base and J lost 2, with 10 bases in between. The CDR3 reads CASSLFWGSTDTQYF. CDR3 nucleotides: TGTGCCAGCAGTTTATTTTGGGGTTCCACAGATACGCAGTATTTT.

A remark on this clonotype: An end of the junction does not agree with germline; a read error may underlie this. The chain recombines TRBV10-3 with TRBJ1-1; tentative D call: TRBD1 (5 bases). The CDR3 covers 13 residues. Germline loops: CDR1 ENHRY, CDR2 SYGVKD. The CDR3 is CAISGRGVTGAFF. CDR3 nucleotide sequence: TGTGCCATCAGTGGAAGGGGTGTCACTGGAGCTTTCTTT.

This clonotype came up many times. V and J are TRBV7-2 and TRBJ2-5; TRBD2 aligns across 11 bases. Germline V gene data show CDR1 as SGHTA and CDR2 as FQGNSA. Trimming cost V 2 bases and J 4 bases; bases outside gene matches: 0. CDR3 length: 14 residues. Written as DNA, the CDR3 is TGTGCCAGCAGCTTACTAGCGGGGGGAGAGACCCAGTACTTC. Its translation: CASSLLAGGETQYF.

The table lists this clonotype with many counts. The rearrangement links TRBV20-1 to TRBJ2-1; 8 bases fit TRBD2. With V trimmed by 6 bases and J by 6 bases, 10 bases remained unmatched. CDR3 length: 14 residues. Germline V lookup: CDR1 DFQATT, CDR2 SNEGSKA (reference sequence). DNA of the CDR3: TGCAGTGCCCCTAATCGGGGGGGCCCCAATGAGCAGTTCTTC. Its protein is CSAPNRGGPNEQFF.

V and J are TRBV20-1 and TRBJ2-7, with TRBD2 as a possible D gene (5 bases). Trimming removed 4 bases at V and 3 bases at J, with 10 bases between. The CDR3 covers 12 residues. Looked up from germline, CDR1 is DFQATT and CDR2 is SNEGSKA (reference sequence). The CDR3 reads CSAKVRDYEQYF. CDR3 coding DNA: TGCAGTGCTAAAGTCCGGGACTACGAGCAGTACTTC.

This chain uses TRBV2 with TRBJ1-2; D is undetermined. Trimming shortened V by 2 bases and J by 7 bases, and 14 bases separated the two germline ends. Per germline, CDR1 SNHLY and CDR2 FYNNEI. The CDR3 has 14 amino acids. CDR3 residues: CASSESRGGFGYTF. CDR3 sequence (DNA): TGTGCCAGCAGTGAATCCCGGGGAGGGTTTGGCTACACCTTC.

V gene TRBV5-1 combines with J gene TRBJ2-5, with 8 bases fitting TRBD1. CDR3 length equals 14 residues. Germline CDR1 SGHRS, CDR2 YFSETQ. Trimming took 3 bases from V and 5 from J; bases not matched to a gene: 6. In DNA form, the CDR3 reads TGCGCCAGCAGCTGGAGTACAGGGGGTGAGACCCAGTACTTC. This sequence encodes CASSWSTGGETQYF. Full variable domain (missing parts from reference TRBV5-1 and TRBJ2-5): KAGVTQTPRYLIKTRGQQVTLSCSPISGHRSVSWYQQTPGQGLQFLFEYFSETQRNKGNFPGRFSGRQFSNSRSEMNVSTLELGDSALYLCASSWSTGGETQYFGPGTRLLVL.

There are a few counts of this clonotype. The V call is TRBV29-1, the J call TRBJ1-2; 9 nucleotides align to TRBD1. The germline V gene has CDR1 SQVTM and CDR2 ANQGSEA. Trimming removed 7 bases from V and 0 bases from J; junction bases left unmatched: 0. This CDR3 contains 12 residues. The CDR3 spells CSGQGANYGYTF. The CDR3 nucleotides read TGCAGCGGACAGGGGGCTAACTATGGCTACACCTTC. The complete variable domain, with remaining parts taken from reference TRBV29-1 and TRBJ1-2, reads SAVISQKPSRDICQRGTSLTIQCQVDSQVTMMFWYRQQPGQSLTLIATANQGSEATYESGFVIDKFPISRPNLTFSTLTVSNMSPEDSSIYLCSGQGANYGYTFGSGTRLTVV.

In this sample, this clonotype turned up many times. The chain uses TRBV19 and TRBJ2-7; D is possibly TRBD2 (5 bases). V shed 6 bases and J shed 0 bases, with 12 bases lying between them. CDR3 size: 14 residues. The germline CDR1 and CDR2 sequences are LNHDA and SQIVND (reference sequence). The CDR3, as DNA: TGTGCCAGTAGGAAGGACTTAAGCTCCTACGAGCAGTACTTC. The encoded protein is CASRKDLSSYEQYF.

This clonotype was found a few times. The chain employs TRBV7-4 and TRBJ2-5; 11 positions agree with TRBD2. V was clipped by 5 bases and J by 0 bases; unmatched bases: 14. CDR1 and CDR2 (germline): SGHVT, SQSDAQ. CDR3 length: 19 amino acids. The CDR3 sequence: CASSPPTRRLAGNQETQYF. The DNA of the CDR3 is TGTGCCAGCAGCCCACCTACCCGCAGACTAGCGGGGAACCAAGAGACCCAGTACTTC.

The rearrangement uses TRBV20-1 and TRBJ2-5; 9 nucleotides agree with TRBD2. CDR1 is DFQATT and CDR2 is SNEGSKA in the germline V gene (reference sequence). The CDR3 runs to 15 residues. The J segment lost 6 bases and the V segment lost 0 bases, leaving 8 bases of the junction unmatched. The DNA of the CDR3 is TGCAGTGCTAGAGACCCAGCGGGGGGCCTTAAGACCCAGTACTTC. This sequence encodes CSARDPAGGLKTQYF.

This clonotype has a count of ten or more. This chain joins TRBV11-3 and TRBJ2-2, with 10 bases that match TRBD1. V trimming: 5 bases; J trimming: 5 bases; junction bases outside the gene matches: 5. The CDR3 runs 15 residues. Per the germline V gene, CDR1 is SGHNT and CDR2 is YENEEA. The DNA of the CDR3 is TGTGCCAGCAGCCCCCGGGACAGGGGAACCGGGGAGCTGTTTTTT. It encodes CASSPRDRGTGELFF. The variable domain in full, with the rest retrieved from reference TRBV11-3 and TRBJ2-2, is EAGVVQSPRYKIIEKKQPVAFWCNPISGHNTLYWYLQNLGQGPELLIRYENEEAVDDSQLPKDRFSAERLKGVDSTLKIQPAELGDSAVYLCASSPRDRGTGELFFGEGSRLTVL.

This clonotype was counted at least ten times. The chain joins TRBV7-9 to TRBJ2-1; TRBD1 aligns across 9 bases. Germline CDR1 and CDR2: SEHNR and FQNEAQ (reference sequence). The junction had 4 bases not matched to a gene; V was cut back by 2 bases and J by 5 bases. The CDR3 has 15 residues. The CDR3 spells CASSLYRGLNNEQFF. DNA for the CDR3: TGTGCCAGCAGCTTATACAGGGGGCTTAACAATGAGCAGTTCTTC.

This chain uses TRBV28 with TRBJ2-1; 13 bases are a match to TRBD2. Germline lookup yields CDR1 MDHEN and CDR2 SYDVKM. The CDR3 sequence is 13 residues long. Losses at the gene ends were 5 bases for V and 16 bases for J; bases not matched to a gene: 8. The CDR3 nucleotides read TGTGCCAGCAGTGAAACTAGCGGGGGGGCCCTTTTCTTC. Translating it yields CASSETSGGALFF. Full variable domain (remainder filled in from reference TRBV28 and TRBJ2-1): DVKVTQSSRYLVKRTGEKVFLECVQDMDHENMFWYRQDPGLGLRLIYFSYDVKMKEKGDIPEGYSVSREKKERFSLILESASTNQTSMYLCASSETSGGALFFGPGTRLTVL.

This clonotype came up many times. The chain has TRBV28 and TRBJ1-4; D call uncertain. CDR1 is MDHEN, CDR2 SYDVKM, per germline. The ends were cut back, 6 bases at V and 13 bases at J, with 15 bases in the middle. The length of the CDR3 is 12 residues. The CDR3 reads CASSRYGLGLFF. Here the CDR3 DNA reads TGTGCCAGCAGCCGATACGGTTTGGGACTGTTTTTT.

This clonotype was observed many times. The chain couples TRBV19 to TRBJ1-1; 9 bases match TRBD1. The V gene's germline CDR1 is LNHDA and CDR2 SQIVND (reference sequence). CDR3 length equals 13 residues. The V segment lost 8 bases and the J segment 6 bases; nucleotides outside the gene matches: 7. Written as DNA, the CDR3 is TGTGCCAGTGGGGACAGGGTCTTCCCTGAAGCTTTCTTT. It encodes CASGDRVFPEAFF. Full variable domain (remainder filled in from reference TRBV19 and TRBJ1-1): DGGITQSPKYLFRKEGQNVTLSCEQNLNHDAMYWYRQDPGQGLRLIYYSQIVNDFQKGDIAEGYSVSREKKESFPLTVTSAQKNPTAFYLCASGDRVFPEAFFGQGTRLTVV.

This clonotype has a count of ten or more. CDR3 bases: TGTGCCATCAGTGGCGGGTACGGGGCCTACGAGCAGTACTTC. Residues: CAISGGYGAYEQYF. This sequence joins TRBV10-3 and TRBJ2-7; D is perhaps TRBD2 (5 bases). Germline V CDR1 and CDR2: ENHRY, SYGVKD. The CDR3 runs to 14 residues. V lost 4 bases to trimming and J lost 2 bases, with 12 bases between them.

This clonotype was found many times. The chain couples TRBV25-1 to TRBJ1-1, with no clear D. Trimming took 5 bases from V and 1 from J, leaving 8 bases between them. Germline-derived CDR1 and CDR2 are MGHDK and SYGVNS. CDR3 length equals 13 residues. CDR3 region: CASSKDGNTEAFF. The CDR3 nucleotides are TGTGCCAGCAGTAAGGATGGGAACACTGAAGCTTTCTTT.

The chain employs TRBV20-1 and TRBJ2-1; TRBD1 agrees at 7 bases. The CDR3 extends over 15 amino acids. Germline lookup yields CDR1 DFQATT and CDR2 SNEGSKA (reference sequence). J was trimmed by 7 bases and V by 5 bases; bases with no gene match: 14. The CDR3 loop is CSADSPGTALNEQFF. As DNA, the CDR3 is TGCAGTGCTGACAGCCCCGGGACAGCCCTAAATGAGCAGTTCTTC.

This clonotype was found many times. The chain has TRBV2 and TRBJ2-4, with unresolved D. The V end lost 2 bases, the J end lost 6 bases, and 14 bases lay between the germline ends. There are 15 residues in the CDR3. Germline assignment: CDR1 SNHLY and CDR2 FYNNEI. The CDR3 nucleotides read TGTGCCAGCAGTGAATTGGGCGGAGAGAGAAACATTCAGTACTTC. It codes for CASSELGGERNIQYF.

Worth noting for this clonotype: This may be a read error, as it is one base from a much larger clone. The chain uses TRBV25-1 and TRBJ2-3; TRBD1 might be the D (6 bases). The V gene lost 3 bases and the J gene lost 5 bases, with 12 bases spanning the gap. The germline CDR1 and CDR2 sequences are MGHDK and SYGVNS. This CDR3 region has 14 residues. CDR3 DNA: TGTGCCAGCAGTGACACCGAGGGGGAAGATACGCAGTATTTT. As protein: CASSDTEGEDTQYF.

There are many counts of this clonotype. This sequence joins TRBV28 and TRBJ2-1, with TRBD1 matching 7 bases. V was pared by 5 bases and J by 4 bases, with 8 bases of the junction left unmatched. Per the germline V gene, CDR1 is MDHEN and CDR2 is SYDVKM. CDR3 length: 15 amino acids. The CDR3 bases are TGTGCCAGCAGTGTTACAGGGGCAACGTACAATGAGCAGTTCTTC. Amino acid sequence: CASSVTGATYNEQFF. Filled out from reference TRBV28 and TRBJ2-1, the complete variable domain reads DVKVTQSSRYLVKRTGEKVFLECVQDMDHENMFWYRQDPGLGLRLIYFSYDVKMKEKGDIPEGYSVSREKKERFSLILESASTNQTSMYLCASSVTGATYNEQFFGPGTRLTVL.

This clonotype was seen many times. The CDR3 DNA is TGTGCCAGCAGCTCGGGATTTCACCAAGAGACCCAGTACTTC. Encoded protein: CASSSGFHQETQYF. V is TRBV7-9 and J is TRBJ2-5; D is perhaps TRBD2 (5 bases). CDR1 is SEHNR and CDR2 is FQNEAQ in the germline V gene (reference sequence). The ends were cut back, 4 bases at V and 0 bases at J, with 9 bases in the middle. This CDR3 comprises 14 residues. The full variable domain, rest sourced from reference TRBV7-9 and TRBJ2-5, is DTGVSQNPRHKITKRGQNVTFRCDPISEHNRLYWYRQTLGQGPEFLTYFQNEAQLEKSRLLSDRFSAERPKGSFSTLEIQRTEQGDSAMYLCASSSGFHQETQYFGPGTRLLVL.

This clonotype turned up a few times. The genes are TRBV14 and TRBJ1-1, with a weak D call TRBD1 (5 bases). CDR1 is SGHDN and CDR2 is FVKESK in the germline V gene. V was shortened by 2 bases and J by 4 bases, with 11 bases between the two germline ends. The CDR3 loop spans 14 amino acids. The DNA of the CDR3 is TGTGCCAGCAGCCAATCCCCCGGGGCCACTGAAGCTTTCTTT. Its protein product is CASSQSPGATEAFF.

This clonotype was observed a few times. V gene TRBV20-1 combines with J gene TRBJ2-3; 8 positions match TRBD2. The length of the CDR3 is 15 residues. Looked up from germline, CDR1 is DFQATT and CDR2 is SNEGSKA (reference sequence). V trimming: 0 bases; J trimming: 4 bases; junction bases outside the gene matches: 6. CDR3 residues: CSAREVAGRADTQYF. CDR3 nucleotide sequence: TGCAGTGCTAGAGAGGTAGCGGGGAGGGCAGATACGCAGTATTTT.

In its sample, this clonotype was seen a few times. The gene calls are TRBV20-1 and TRBJ2-5; TRBD1 matches 7 bases. With 0 bases clipped from V and 5 bases from J, the junction kept 9 bases outside the gene matches. The CDR3 spans 15 residues. Germline V gene data show CDR1 as DFQATT and CDR2 as SNEGSKA (reference sequence). CDR3 DNA sequence: TGCAGTGCTAGAGATACAGGGGCCCCGGGGGAGACCCAGTACTTC. This gives the protein CSARDTGAPGETQYF.